This T cell receptor (beta chain) is from a study of blood T cell repertoires in COVID-19. This clone was seen only once. All enrollees were about 18 to 100 years old and from approximately 24 US areas. TCRdb's copy holds only in-frame clones and misses some; the assay was immunoSEQ multiplex PCR. The table includes under 350,000 clones, 85% to 90% detected once. With 6 bases removed from V and 1 base from J, the gap between germline ends came to 12 bases. The CDR3 has 15 residues. From germline, CDR1 is SGHTA and CDR2 FQGTGA. This clonotype was sampled from a woman aged 55-69 years who had recovered from COVID-19. This rearrangement joins TRBV7-3 to TRBJ2-2; no reliable D call. The source material was PBMCs or T cells enriched from blood (not recorded which). Here the CDR3 DNA reads TGTGCCAGCAGTCTCGTCCCTATGAACACCGGGGAGCTGTTTTTT. Its translation is CASSLVPMNTGELFF.